This TCR beta chain is drawn from a study of blood T cell repertoires in COVID-19. Study summary: COVID-19 samples collected from the United States, Italy and Spain covered acute and convalescent phases.

The germline CDR1 and CDR2 sequences are SGHNT and YYREEE (reference sequence). The CDR3 is 15 amino acids. V lost 4 bases and J lost 5; bases outside the gene matches: 10. Original processing methods: How many nucleated cells were present was estimated from reference gene primer amplification. Libraries were prepared by immunoSEQ multiplex PCR; TCRdb keeps only in-frame clonotypes and omits some of them. V and J calls and clone size come straight from that table; D and trimming were deduced from the DNA. The sample has a few hundred thousand clones; about four fifths are singletons. The rearrangement links TRBV5-4 to TRBJ1-1; 8 nucleotides agree with TRBD1. Sequencing input: peripheral blood. The TCR sequence derives from a man aged 50-60 years with active or convalescent COVID-19. This CDR3 is CASSPPTGGWTEAFF. The CDR3 region has the DNA TGTGCCAGCAGCCCCCCAACAGGGGGGTGGACTGAAGCTTTCTTT.